One and the same sample provided the 2 T cell receptor beta chains below, sequenced in a study of molecular identifiers for immune sequencing clone quantification. TCRdb re-called the PCR reads through MiXCR, storing one row per CDR3 protein. Of 68,000 or so distinct CDR3 sequences detected, 17% appear once; the ten largest clones hold over 1.2%. Input material: naive CD8+ T cells from blood, with Jurkat cell RNA spiked in. Subset in this sample: FACS-sorted CD8+CD4-CCR7+CD45RA+ naive T cells. These receptors all stem from a human donor in good health. Some libraries in this study had Jurkat cell RNA spiked in.

The sample holds many counts of this clonotype. The chain combines TRBV7-9 with TRBJ1-1; perhaps TRBD1 as D (5 bases). Germline V lookup: CDR1 SEHNR, CDR2 FQNEAQ (reference sequence). V lost 3 bases, J lost 3 bases, and 11 bases lay in between. The CDR3 contains 14 residues. CDR3 DNA sequence: TGTGCCAGCAGCTTTTTATCCAGGGACACTGAAGCTTTCTTT. As protein: CASSFLSRDTEAFF.

This clonotype was seen a few times. A much larger clone lies one base from this, so it may be a read error. Since no conserved phenylalanine or tryptophan closes the CDR3, a read error is the likely cause. The chain has TRBV18 and TRBJ1-6, with a possible D match to TRBD1 (6 bases). The CDR3 length is 17 residues. Germline CDR1 and CDR2: KGHSH and LQKENI. Between the trimmed V and J ends, which lost 0 bases and 4 bases, there was a span of 13 bases. For the CDR3, the DNA is TGTGCCAGCTCACCACCCATTGCAGGGGCATATAATTCACCCCTCCACCTT. This gives the protein CASSPPIAGAYNSPLHL.